One and the same sample provided the 20 T cell receptor beta chains below, sequenced in a study of CD8 T cells in ankylosing spondylitis. MiXCR, applied by TCRdb to the 5' RACE reads, yields one record per CDR3 protein. Of approximately 140,000 distinct CDR3 sequences in the sample, 7.5% to 9.5% are singletons; the top ten hold 6% to 9.5%. The sequenced sample consisted of synovial fluid, either unsorted or a sorted T cell fraction (not recorded which). These receptors were collected from a male donor with ankylosing spondylitis.

This chain joins TRBV11-2 and TRBJ1-5; possibly TRBD1 for D (5 bases). From germline, CDR1 is SGHAT and CDR2 FQNNGV. The CDR3 contains 12 residues. V was clipped by 2 bases and J by 11 bases, with 10 bases between them. This CDR3 reads CASSLPGMSQHF. CDR3 coding DNA: TGTGCCAGCAGCTTACCAGGGATGTCCCAGCATTTT.

The CDR3 protein is CASSKNRVTNEQYF. The CDR3 DNA reads TGTGCCAGCAGTAAGAACAGGGTAACTAACGAGCAGTACTTC. The chain is built from TRBV25-1 and TRBJ2-7, with a tentative D call TRBD1 (6 bases). CDR1 is MGHDK and CDR2 is SYGVNS in the germline V gene. V was pared by 5 bases and J by 5 bases, with 16 bases between. CDR3 length: 14 amino acids.

V usage is TRBV7-2 and J usage is TRBJ1-1; maybe TRBD1 (6 bases). V gave up 6 bases and J gave up 4 bases, with 15 bases separating them. Germline V gene lookup returns CDR1 SGHTA and CDR2 FQGNSA. The CDR3 has 14 residues. The CDR3 protein is CASRSQGGGTEAFF. CDR3 nucleotide sequence: TGTGCCAGCAGATCCCAAGGGGGGGGCACTGAAGCTTTCTTT.

This clonotype was seen only a few times. This chain connects TRBV2 to TRBJ2-5; 13 bases agree with TRBD2. The J segment lost 5 bases and the V segment lost 5 bases, leaving 8 bases of the junction unmatched. In germline, CDR1 is SNHLY, CDR2 FYNNEI. The CDR3 length is 16 residues. CDR3 region: CASSPGLAGVGETQYF. CDR3 nucleotide sequence: TGTGCCAGCAGTCCTGGACTAGCGGGAGTGGGGGAGACCCAGTACTTC.

The genes are TRBV10-3 and TRBJ1-1; the D gene is possibly TRBD1 (6 bases). V was trimmed by 8 bases and J by 1 base, leaving 11 bases between them. From germline, CDR1 is ENHRY and CDR2 SYGVKD. CDR3 length: 13 amino acids. This CDR3 reads CAIYGGENTEAFF. CDR3 nucleotide sequence: TGTGCCATCTACGGGGGCGAGAACACTGAAGCTTTCTTT.

This clonotype was observed at least ten times. V and J are TRBV12-3 or TRBV12-4 and TRBJ1-5; tentative D call: TRBD1 (5 bases). V lost 1 base to trimming and J lost 5 bases, with 6 bases between them. This CDR3 is built from 13 residues. The CDR3 DNA sequence: TGTGCCAGCAGTTTAGAACAGGATCAGCCCCAGCATTTT. Protein sequence: CASSLEQDQPQHF.

This clonotype was observed at least ten times. The rearrangement links TRBV29-1 to TRBJ2-2, with 8 bases matching TRBD2. The CDR3 spans 16 residues. V was pared by 7 bases and J by 0 bases, with 10 bases of the junction left unmatched. Germline assignment: CDR1 SQVTM and CDR2 ANQGSEA. The CDR3 DNA is TGCAGCGGCGGGACTAGTTTGGACTCGAACACCGGGGAGCTGTTTTTT. Protein: CSGGTSLDSNTGELFF.

In this sample, this clonotype turned up many times. This chain uses TRBV5-1 with TRBJ2-1; no clear D gene. Germline assignment: CDR1 SGHRS and CDR2 YFSETQ. Trimming left V 5 bases short and J 10 bases short, with 16 bases between. The CDR3 totals 13 residues. CDR3 sequence: CASRWIAEGEQFF. CDR3 nucleotides: TGCGCCAGCAGGTGGATAGCCGAAGGGGAGCAGTTCTTC.

The CDR3, as DNA: TGCAGTGCTAGAGATTGGACTAGCGGGGGGGCCGAAGAGCAGTACTTC. It codes for CSARDWTSGGAEEQYF. This chain connects TRBV20-1 to TRBJ2-7, with 15 bases fitting TRBD2. Per germline, CDR1 DFQATT and CDR2 SNEGSKA (reference sequence). V lost 0 bases to trimming and J lost 7 bases; unmatched junction nucleotides: 7. The CDR3 length is 16 residues.

This clonotype was seen at least ten times. This chain links TRBV3-1 with TRBJ1-1, with 10 nucleotides matching TRBD1. Germline V gene sequence: CDR1 LGHDT, CDR2 YNNKEL (reference sequence). Losses at the gene ends were 4 bases for V and 3 bases for J; bases not matched to a gene: 2. The CDR3 is made up of 14 amino acids. DNA of the CDR3: TGTGCCAGCAGCCTGACAGGGGGCCACACTGAAGCTTTCTTT. Translating gives CASSLTGGHTEAFF.

The rearrangement joins TRBV5-5 to TRBJ2-4; TRBD1 aligns across 7 bases. Germline V gives CDR1 SGHKS, CDR2 YYEKEE (reference sequence). The junction had 2 bases not matched to a gene; V was cut back by 2 bases and J by 6 bases. This CDR3 is 13 amino acids long. The DNA of the CDR3 is TGTGCCAGCAGCTTCAACAGGGGAAACATTCAGTACTTC. Amino acid sequence: CASSFNRGNIQYF.

This chain joins TRBV20-1 and TRBJ1-1; D is uncertain. Germline CDR1 is DFQATT and CDR2 is SNEGSKA (reference sequence). This CDR3 is 13 amino acids long. The CDR3 DNA reads as TGCTCCCTCAGAGGTATTTATAACACTGAAGCTTTCTTT. Protein sequence: CSLRGIYNTEAFF.

This clonotype came up many times. This chain joins TRBV2 and TRBJ2-3; 7 bases fit TRBD2. Germline CDR1 and CDR2: SNHLY and FYNNEI. V was pared by 4 bases and J by 6 bases, with 1 base of the junction left unmatched. This CDR3 contains 12 residues. DNA of the CDR3: TGTGCCAGCAGTGGACTAGCCGATACGCAGTATTTT. Residues: CASSGLADTQYF.

The V gene is TRBV7-2, the J gene TRBJ2-1; D call uncertain. V lost 1 base and J 9 bases, leaving 13 bases between the germline ends. The germline gives CDR1 SGHTA, CDR2 FQGNSA. The CDR3 is made up of 14 amino acids. The CDR3 protein is CASSLDRATLEQFF. The CDR3 region has the DNA TGTGCCAGCAGCTTAGATCGGGCTACGCTTGAGCAGTTCTTC.

The chain carries TRBV5-6 and TRBJ2-3; possibly TRBD2 for D (6 bases). V shed 4 bases and J shed 5 bases, with 14 bases lying between them. Germline CDR1 is SGHDT and CDR2 is YYEEEE. The CDR3 is made up of 14 amino acids. CDR3 sequence reads: CASSRRTGGDTQYF. The CDR3, as DNA: TGTGCCAGCAGCCGAAGGACCGGGGGAGATACGCAGTATTTT.

This clonotype appeared a few times. V usage is TRBV11-1 and J usage is TRBJ2-2; 9 bases map to TRBD1. This CDR3 comprises 19 residues. The V segment lost 4 bases and the J segment 1 base; nucleotides outside the gene matches: 13. Germline V gene data show CDR1 as SGHAT and CDR2 as FQDESV (reference sequence). The CDR3 nucleotides are TGTGCCAGCAGCTCAGGCCCCTATCGGACAGGGGAGAACACCGGGGAGCTGTTTTTT. This sequence encodes CASSSGPYRTGENTGELFF.

The chain links TRBV12-3 or TRBV12-4 to TRBJ2-4; TRBD1 matches at 10 bases. CDR3 length: 15 amino acids. V was clipped by 8 bases and J by 6 bases; unmatched bases: 10. The CDR3, as DNA: TGTGCCAGCGGCAAAGGACAGGGGGGGAGAAACATTCAGTACTTC. Amino acid sequence: CASGKGQGGRNIQYF.

This clonotype was seen only once. The chain carries TRBV28 and TRBJ2-1; D possibly corresponds to TRBD2 (6 bases). This CDR3 comprises 16 residues. V lost 4 bases and J lost 5, with 18 bases in between. CDR1 MDHEN and CDR2 SYDVKM come from the germline V gene. Written as DNA, the CDR3 is TGTGCCAGCAGTTCCTCTAGCGCCGGGCATAACAATGAGCAGTTCTTC. Translated, it gives CASSSSSAGHNNEQFF. Filled out from reference TRBV28 and TRBJ2-1, the complete variable domain reads DVKVTQSSRYLVKRTGEKVFLECVQDMDHENMFWYRQDPGLGLRLIYFSYDVKMKEKGDIPEGYSVSREKKERFSLILESASTNQTSMYLCASSSSSAGHNNEQFFGPGTRLTVL.

Many counts were recorded for this clonotype. V usage is TRBV7-2 and J usage is TRBJ2-1; tentatively, D is TRBD1 (5 bases). Trimming took 4 bases from V and 2 from J, leaving 12 bases between them. The CDR3 consists of 15 residues. Per germline, CDR1 SGHTA and CDR2 FQGNSA. The CDR3 DNA sequence: TGTGCCAGCAGCTCCCGGCAGGGCCCCTACAATGAGCAGTTCTTC. Translating it yields CASSSRQGPYNEQFF. Combining the CDR3 with reference TRBV7-2 and TRBJ2-1 gives the whole variable domain GAGVSQSPSNKVTEKGKDVELRCDPISGHTALYWYRQSLGQGLEFLIYFQGNSAPDKSGLPSDRFSAERTGGSVSTLTIQRTQQEDSAVYLCASSSRQGPYNEQFFGPGTRLTVL.

This clonotype came up many times. The chain couples TRBV20-1 to TRBJ1-4; no clear D gene. This CDR3 has 15 amino acids. The ends were cut back, 5 bases at V and 3 bases at J, with 16 bases in the middle. Looked up from germline, CDR1 is DFQATT and CDR2 is SNEGSKA (reference sequence). Here the CDR3 reads CSAPHGLWANEKLFF. For the CDR3, the DNA is TGCAGTGCTCCACACGGTTTATGGGCTAATGAAAAACTGTTTTTT.